This TCR beta chain derives from a study of T cells in Graves' hyperthyroidism and ophthalmopathy. The overall study: Peripheral blood was acquired at first diagnosis, ahead of any therapy whatsoever. Study results and limitations: Ophthalmopathy and stable hyperthyroidism were separated by a 13 V-J model. Most expanded thyroid clonotypes above 0.001 recurred in blood.

About this clonotype: The antigen is unknown.

The investigators amplified TCR beta CDR3 regions from RNA transcripts. The study used the HTBI primer set for a first-round RT-PCR of the TCR CDR3. TCRdb analysed the multiplex PCR reads with MiXCR anew, one entry per CDR3 protein. The sample holds 560,000 or so distinct CDR3 sequences, nearly 20% seen once. V lost 3 bases to trimming and J lost 2 bases, with 9 bases between them. CDR3 length: 13 amino acids. CDR1 is SGHNT, CDR2 YYREEE, per germline (reference sequence). Patients with ophthalmopathy all had a Clinical Activity Score of at least 3, a NOSPECS grade of at least 4 and duration under 3 months.

The source is a man in his forties or fifties with Graves' ophthalmopathy. This chain links TRBV5-4 with TRBJ2-7, with D unresolved. Material for sequencing was blood. The CDR3 is CASSSQGPYEQYF. The CDR3 nucleotides are TGTGCCAGCAGCTCCCAAGGCCCCTACGAGCAGTACTTC.